These 29 T cell receptor beta chains were all obtained from the same sample, sequenced in a study of T cell repertoires in ileal Crohn's disease. Profiling relied on immunoSEQ multiplex PCR, and the TCRdb table lists in-frame clones only, not all of them. The sample shows 12,000 or so clones, about 77% of them seen only once. Regarding time point: neoterminal ileum biopsy at postoperative endoscopy, about 6 months after surgery. The sequenced sample was ileal tissue. The receptor source for this set is an adult with Crohn's disease.

Within the sample, this clone is large (0.1 to 1%). The chain has TRBV2 and TRBJ2-5; 7 nucleotides agree with TRBD1. Losses at the gene ends were 6 bases for V and 1 base for J; bases not matched to a gene: 8. CDR3 length equals 15 residues. Germline V gene data show CDR1 as SNHLY and CDR2 as FYNNEI. As DNA, the CDR3 is TGTGCCAGCAGAGCCGGGACAGCGATCCAAGAGACCCAGTACTTC. It translates to CASRAGTAIQETQYF.

The rearrangement links TRBV18 to TRBJ1-5; D possibly corresponds to TRBD1 (5 bases). The V gene's germline CDR1 is KGHSH and CDR2 LQKENI. The CDR3 is 14 amino acids. V gave up 3 bases and J gave up 6 bases, with 12 bases separating them. The CDR3 spells CASSPLGGSQPQHF. In nucleotides, the CDR3 is TGTGCCAGCTCACCTCTGGGGGGGAGTCAGCCCCAGCATTTT.

The V and J genes are TRBV10-1 and TRBJ2-7; 9 bases map to TRBD1. Germline CDR1 is WNHNN and CDR2 is SYGVQD (reference sequence). V trimming: 2 bases; J trimming: 7 bases; junction bases outside the gene matches: 9. The CDR3 covers 15 residues. The CDR3: CASSELPGQGKEQYF. The CDR3 DNA reads TGCGCCAGCAGTGAGCTACCAGGACAGGGGAAAGAGCAGTACTTC.

The chain is built from TRBV6-4 and TRBJ2-3; 9 positions agree with TRBD2. The V gene's germline CDR1 is MRHNA and CDR2 SNTAGT. The trim removed 0 bases at V and 4 bases at J, leaving 2 bases unmatched. CDR3 length: 15 residues. The CDR3 spells CASSDSLAGPDTQYF. CDR3 coding DNA: TGTGCCAGCAGTGACTCCCTAGCGGGGCCAGATACGCAGTATTTT.

The rearrangement joins TRBV14 to TRBJ2-7, with 10 bases fitting TRBD2. From germline, CDR1 is SGHDN and CDR2 FVKESK. This CDR3 spans 16 amino acids. V lost 5 bases, J lost 4 bases, and 11 bases stayed unmatched. CDR3 sequence: CASSSRTSGGIYEQYF. The CDR3 DNA reads TGTGCCAGCAGCTCTCGGACTAGCGGAGGGATTTACGAGCAGTACTTC.

This chain's CDR3 is CASSFQTGGTGGYTF. The CDR3 DNA is TGTGCCAGCAGCTTCCAGACAGGGGGCACGGGGGGCTACACCTTC. The chain is built from TRBV5-5 and TRBJ1-2; 10 bases map to TRBD1. V lost 2 bases and J lost 8; bases outside the gene matches: 9. The CDR3 length is 15 residues. The germline gives CDR1 SGHKS, CDR2 YYEKEE (reference sequence).

This clone was recorded only once. The rearrangement joins TRBV30 to TRBJ1-5; D not resolved. The germline CDR1 and CDR2 sequences are GTSNPN and SVGIG (reference sequence). Trimming took off 1 base at V and 3 bases at J, with 10 bases between the two ends. This CDR3 spans 14 amino acids. The DNA for the CDR3 is TGTGCCTGGAGTGGGCAGAACCCCAATCAGCCCCAGCATTTT. Protein sequence: CAWSGQNPNQPQHF.

This rearrangement joins TRBV5-1 to TRBJ2-2, with D perhaps TRBD2 (6 bases). V shed 4 bases and J shed 5 bases, with 15 bases lying between them. There are 15 residues in the CDR3. Germline loops: CDR1 SGHRS, CDR2 YFSETQ. In DNA, the CDR3 is TGCGCCAGCAGCCCATATACTGGGGGGACCGGGGAGCTGTTTTTT. Its protein product is CASSPYTGGTGELFF.

This clone was seen only a few times. This rearrangement joins TRBV7-8 to TRBJ2-1, with D perhaps matching TRBD2 (6 bases). The V gene lost 3 bases and the J gene lost 7 bases, with 10 bases spanning the gap. The germline CDR1 and CDR2 sequences are SGHVS and FQNEAQ. The CDR3 length is 13 residues. The CDR3 DNA sequence: TGTGCCAGCAGCTTCGCTAGCGCGAATGAGCAGTTCTTC. It yields the protein CASSFASANEQFF. The variable domain in full, with the rest retrieved from reference TRBV7-8 and TRBJ2-1, is GAGVSQSPRYKVAKRGQDVALRCDPISGHVSLFWYQQALGQGPEFLTYFQNEAQLDKSGLPSDRFFAERPEGSVSTLKIQRTQQEDSAVYLCASSFASANEQFFGPGTRLTVL.

The V call is TRBV19, the J call TRBJ2-3, with 13 bases fitting TRBD2. With V trimmed by 4 bases and J by 3 bases, 1 base remained unmatched. Germline values: CDR1 LNHDA, CDR2 SQIVND (reference sequence). This CDR3 region has 15 residues. DNA of the CDR3: TGTGCCAGTAGTAAGACTAGCGGGAGGACAGATACGCAGTATTTT. It encodes CASSKTSGRTDTQYF.

The chain employs TRBV5-6 and TRBJ2-7, with a weak D call TRBD2 (5 bases). The CDR3 spans 14 residues. The germline V gene has CDR1 SGHDT and CDR2 YYEEEE. V lost 4 bases and J 4 bases, leaving 15 bases between the germline ends. The CDR3 DNA is TGTGCCAGCAGCATCCGGACTCGATCTTACGAGCAGTACTTC. The encoded protein is CASSIRTRSYEQYF.

The V and J genes are TRBV27 and TRBJ1-2, with D uncertain. Germline loops: CDR1 MNHEY, CDR2 SMNVEV (reference sequence). CDR3 length: 13 amino acids. V shed 0 bases and J shed 8 bases, with 10 bases lying between them. For the CDR3, the DNA is TGTGCCAGCAGTTTATCGCGGACGGGGGGCTACACCTTC. Protein sequence: CASSLSRTGGYTF.

V gene TRBV7-6 combines with J gene TRBJ2-1; the match to TRBD2 covers 9 bases. The germline gives CDR1 SGHVS, CDR2 FNYEAQ. Germline trimming cut 1 base from V and 4 bases from J; bases unmatched to any gene: 2. This CDR3 contains 15 residues. The CDR3 loop reads CASSLGTSEYNEQFF. The CDR3 nucleotides read TGTGCCAGCAGCTTAGGGACTAGCGAATACAATGAGCAGTTCTTC.

The chain is built from TRBV5-1 and TRBJ1-6; perhaps TRBD1 as D (6 bases). The CDR3 runs 15 residues. The germline CDR1 and CDR2 sequences are SGHRS and YFSETQ. V lost 0 bases and J lost 5, with 9 bases in between. CDR3 sequence: CASSLDPGDNSPLHF. DNA for the CDR3: TGCGCCAGCAGCTTGGATCCAGGGGATAATTCACCCCTCCACTTT.

DNA of the CDR3: TGCGCCAGCAGGAGCGGGACCACAGATACGCAGTATTTT. It codes for CASRSGTTDTQYF. The rearrangement links TRBV5-1 to TRBJ2-3; 7 bases align to TRBD2. CDR1 SGHRS and CDR2 YFSETQ come from the germline V gene. The V gene end was trimmed by 5 bases and the J gene end by 2 bases; junction bases not matched to a gene: 2. The CDR3 spans 13 residues.

This clone was observed a handful of times. This chain links TRBV7-8 with TRBJ2-5; 11 bases are shared with TRBD2. Germline loops: CDR1 SGHVS, CDR2 FQNEAQ. V trimming: 2 bases; J trimming: 1 base; junction bases outside the gene matches: 3. This CDR3 is built from 16 residues. CDR3 sequence (DNA): TGTGCCAGCAGCTTAACTAGCGGGGGAGCCCAAGAGACCCAGTACTTC. This codes for CASSLTSGGAQETQYF. The complete variable domain, with remaining parts taken from reference TRBV7-8 and TRBJ2-5, reads GAGVSQSPRYKVAKRGQDVALRCDPISGHVSLFWYQQALGQGPEFLTYFQNEAQLDKSGLPSDRFFAERPEGSVSTLKIQRTQQEDSAVYLCASSLTSGGAQETQYFGPGTRLLVL.

This clone was recorded a few times. The V and J genes are TRBV27 and TRBJ1-4; possible D gene TRBD1, 6 bases. This CDR3 has 13 residues. Germline assignment: CDR1 MNHEY and CDR2 SMNVEV (reference sequence). Trimming left V 6 bases short and J 4 bases short, with 9 bases between. In DNA, the CDR3 is TGTGCCAGCAGGGGACACGTTAATGAAAAACTGTTTTTT. Its protein product is CASRGHVNEKLFF.

The chain joins TRBV15 to TRBJ2-7; 7 bases align to TRBD1. V gave up 3 bases and J gave up 2 bases; unmatched junction bases: 7. Germline CDR1 is LNHNV and CDR2 is YYDKDF (reference sequence). The CDR3 extends over 15 amino acids. The CDR3 coding sequence is TGTGCCACCAGCAGTCATGACAGGGTGGCCTACGAGCAGTACTTC. Protein product: CATSSHDRVAYEQYF.

CDR3 residues: CASSPRGSAGGADTQYF. Written as DNA, the CDR3 is TGTGCCAGCAGCCCCAGGGGATCAGCGGGGGGCGCAGATACGCAGTATTTT. This chain uses TRBV9 with TRBJ2-3; 9 bases map to TRBD2. Germline values: CDR1 SGDLS, CDR2 YYNGEE. Germline trimming cut 4 bases from V and 4 bases from J; bases unmatched to any gene: 13. The CDR3 has 17 residues.

This clone was seen a handful of times. This rearrangement joins TRBV18 to TRBJ2-7, with TRBD1 as a possible D gene (6 bases). Trimming took off 3 bases at V and 0 bases at J, with 9 bases between the two ends. Germline CDR1 is KGHSH and CDR2 is LQKENI. The CDR3 is 14 amino acids. CDR3 loop: CASSPEDSSYEQYF. In DNA form, the CDR3 reads TGTGCCAGCTCACCTGAGGACAGCTCCTACGAGCAGTACTTC.

This clone has more than one count but fewer than ten. V is TRBV6-4 and J is TRBJ2-1, with D maybe TRBD2 (6 bases). Germline V CDR1 and CDR2: MRHNA, SNTAGT. This CDR3 has 10 residues. Trimming cost V 6 bases and J 10 bases, with 7 bases left between them. The CDR3 region is CASSLAEQFF. CDR3 DNA sequence: TGTGCCAGCAGCCTAGCGGAGCAGTTCTTC.

The gene calls are TRBV5-1 and TRBJ1-5; maybe TRBD1 (5 bases). The germline CDR1 and CDR2 sequences are SGHRS and YFSETQ. V was cut by 4 bases and J by 5 bases, with 16 bases left in between. This CDR3 has 15 amino acids. Here the CDR3 reads CASSKTVGLDQPQHF. The CDR3 DNA reads as TGCGCCAGCAGCAAGACAGTGGGGCTCGATCAGCCCCAGCATTTT.

The chain uses TRBV7-3 and TRBJ2-1, with 10 bases that match TRBD1. Germline V gene data show CDR1 as SGHTA and CDR2 as FQGTGA. CDR3 length equals 14 residues. V trimming: 5 bases; J trimming: 7 bases; junction bases outside the gene matches: 5. This CDR3 is CASSLDRGRNEQFF. CDR3 coding DNA: TGTGCCAGCAGCCTTGACAGGGGGCGGAATGAGCAGTTCTTC.

The chain joins TRBV29-1 to TRBJ2-7; 13 positions match TRBD2. Looked up from germline, CDR1 is SQVTM and CDR2 is ANQGSEA. The CDR3 consists of 15 residues. V lost 6 bases, J lost 7 bases, and 12 bases stayed unmatched. Written as DNA, the CDR3 is TGCAGCGTCTTAACCGGACTAGCGGGAGAAGGGGAGCAGTACTTC. Its protein is CSVLTGLAGEGEQYF.

The CDR3 loop is CASSLGGQSAGDTQYF. The CDR3 DNA reads as TGTGCCAGCAGCTTAGGGGGACAGTCGGCTGGAGATACGCAGTATTTT. V usage is TRBV11-2 and J usage is TRBJ2-3, with 7 bases matching TRBD1. Germline V gene sequence: CDR1 SGHAT, CDR2 FQNNGV. The CDR3 consists of 16 residues. J lost 5 bases, V lost 1 base, and 9 bases had no gene match.

This clone is termed large. The same CDR3 also results from other DNA sequences found in this sample. The rearrangement links TRBV5-1 to TRBJ2-2, with no clear D. There are 12 residues in the CDR3. Germline V lookup: CDR1 SGHRS, CDR2 YFSETQ. V lost 10 bases, J lost 0 bases, and 7 bases lay in between. CDR3 sequence: CALRANTGELFF. CDR3 DNA sequence: TGCGCCCTTCGAGCGAACACCGGGGAGCTGTTTTTT.

By share, this clone ranks as medium-sized (0.01 to 0.1%). Distinct nucleotide sequences in the sample also encode this CDR3. The gene calls are TRBV14 and TRBJ1-2; TRBD1 might be the D (5 bases). CDR3 size: 12 residues. CDR1 is SGHDN and CDR2 is FVKESK in the germline V gene. V was pared by 3 bases and J by 4 bases, with 6 bases between. CDR3 DNA sequence: TGTGCCAGCAGCCAGGGGGGCTATGGCTACACCTTC. This sequence encodes CASSQGGYGYTF.

This chain uses TRBV10-2 with TRBJ2-7, with 8 bases aligning to TRBD1. Trimming removed 4 bases from V and 6 bases from J; junction bases left unmatched: 11. This CDR3 has 15 amino acids. The germline V gene encodes CDR1 WSHSY and CDR2 SAAADI. DNA for the CDR3: TGCGCCAGCAGTGTGGCCGGACAGGGTTCGATCGAGCAGTACTTC. Its protein is CASSVAGQGSIEQYF.

This clone is labeled medium-sized. This chain links TRBV7-3 with TRBJ1-2; 7 bases match TRBD1. Germline CDR1 and CDR2: SGHTA and FQGTGA. The trim removed 2 bases at V and 13 bases at J, leaving 10 bases unmatched. The CDR3 sequence is 13 residues long. CDR3 protein: CASSLPPDRDVTF. CDR3 DNA sequence: TGTGCCAGCAGCTTACCGCCCGACAGGGACGTCACCTTC.